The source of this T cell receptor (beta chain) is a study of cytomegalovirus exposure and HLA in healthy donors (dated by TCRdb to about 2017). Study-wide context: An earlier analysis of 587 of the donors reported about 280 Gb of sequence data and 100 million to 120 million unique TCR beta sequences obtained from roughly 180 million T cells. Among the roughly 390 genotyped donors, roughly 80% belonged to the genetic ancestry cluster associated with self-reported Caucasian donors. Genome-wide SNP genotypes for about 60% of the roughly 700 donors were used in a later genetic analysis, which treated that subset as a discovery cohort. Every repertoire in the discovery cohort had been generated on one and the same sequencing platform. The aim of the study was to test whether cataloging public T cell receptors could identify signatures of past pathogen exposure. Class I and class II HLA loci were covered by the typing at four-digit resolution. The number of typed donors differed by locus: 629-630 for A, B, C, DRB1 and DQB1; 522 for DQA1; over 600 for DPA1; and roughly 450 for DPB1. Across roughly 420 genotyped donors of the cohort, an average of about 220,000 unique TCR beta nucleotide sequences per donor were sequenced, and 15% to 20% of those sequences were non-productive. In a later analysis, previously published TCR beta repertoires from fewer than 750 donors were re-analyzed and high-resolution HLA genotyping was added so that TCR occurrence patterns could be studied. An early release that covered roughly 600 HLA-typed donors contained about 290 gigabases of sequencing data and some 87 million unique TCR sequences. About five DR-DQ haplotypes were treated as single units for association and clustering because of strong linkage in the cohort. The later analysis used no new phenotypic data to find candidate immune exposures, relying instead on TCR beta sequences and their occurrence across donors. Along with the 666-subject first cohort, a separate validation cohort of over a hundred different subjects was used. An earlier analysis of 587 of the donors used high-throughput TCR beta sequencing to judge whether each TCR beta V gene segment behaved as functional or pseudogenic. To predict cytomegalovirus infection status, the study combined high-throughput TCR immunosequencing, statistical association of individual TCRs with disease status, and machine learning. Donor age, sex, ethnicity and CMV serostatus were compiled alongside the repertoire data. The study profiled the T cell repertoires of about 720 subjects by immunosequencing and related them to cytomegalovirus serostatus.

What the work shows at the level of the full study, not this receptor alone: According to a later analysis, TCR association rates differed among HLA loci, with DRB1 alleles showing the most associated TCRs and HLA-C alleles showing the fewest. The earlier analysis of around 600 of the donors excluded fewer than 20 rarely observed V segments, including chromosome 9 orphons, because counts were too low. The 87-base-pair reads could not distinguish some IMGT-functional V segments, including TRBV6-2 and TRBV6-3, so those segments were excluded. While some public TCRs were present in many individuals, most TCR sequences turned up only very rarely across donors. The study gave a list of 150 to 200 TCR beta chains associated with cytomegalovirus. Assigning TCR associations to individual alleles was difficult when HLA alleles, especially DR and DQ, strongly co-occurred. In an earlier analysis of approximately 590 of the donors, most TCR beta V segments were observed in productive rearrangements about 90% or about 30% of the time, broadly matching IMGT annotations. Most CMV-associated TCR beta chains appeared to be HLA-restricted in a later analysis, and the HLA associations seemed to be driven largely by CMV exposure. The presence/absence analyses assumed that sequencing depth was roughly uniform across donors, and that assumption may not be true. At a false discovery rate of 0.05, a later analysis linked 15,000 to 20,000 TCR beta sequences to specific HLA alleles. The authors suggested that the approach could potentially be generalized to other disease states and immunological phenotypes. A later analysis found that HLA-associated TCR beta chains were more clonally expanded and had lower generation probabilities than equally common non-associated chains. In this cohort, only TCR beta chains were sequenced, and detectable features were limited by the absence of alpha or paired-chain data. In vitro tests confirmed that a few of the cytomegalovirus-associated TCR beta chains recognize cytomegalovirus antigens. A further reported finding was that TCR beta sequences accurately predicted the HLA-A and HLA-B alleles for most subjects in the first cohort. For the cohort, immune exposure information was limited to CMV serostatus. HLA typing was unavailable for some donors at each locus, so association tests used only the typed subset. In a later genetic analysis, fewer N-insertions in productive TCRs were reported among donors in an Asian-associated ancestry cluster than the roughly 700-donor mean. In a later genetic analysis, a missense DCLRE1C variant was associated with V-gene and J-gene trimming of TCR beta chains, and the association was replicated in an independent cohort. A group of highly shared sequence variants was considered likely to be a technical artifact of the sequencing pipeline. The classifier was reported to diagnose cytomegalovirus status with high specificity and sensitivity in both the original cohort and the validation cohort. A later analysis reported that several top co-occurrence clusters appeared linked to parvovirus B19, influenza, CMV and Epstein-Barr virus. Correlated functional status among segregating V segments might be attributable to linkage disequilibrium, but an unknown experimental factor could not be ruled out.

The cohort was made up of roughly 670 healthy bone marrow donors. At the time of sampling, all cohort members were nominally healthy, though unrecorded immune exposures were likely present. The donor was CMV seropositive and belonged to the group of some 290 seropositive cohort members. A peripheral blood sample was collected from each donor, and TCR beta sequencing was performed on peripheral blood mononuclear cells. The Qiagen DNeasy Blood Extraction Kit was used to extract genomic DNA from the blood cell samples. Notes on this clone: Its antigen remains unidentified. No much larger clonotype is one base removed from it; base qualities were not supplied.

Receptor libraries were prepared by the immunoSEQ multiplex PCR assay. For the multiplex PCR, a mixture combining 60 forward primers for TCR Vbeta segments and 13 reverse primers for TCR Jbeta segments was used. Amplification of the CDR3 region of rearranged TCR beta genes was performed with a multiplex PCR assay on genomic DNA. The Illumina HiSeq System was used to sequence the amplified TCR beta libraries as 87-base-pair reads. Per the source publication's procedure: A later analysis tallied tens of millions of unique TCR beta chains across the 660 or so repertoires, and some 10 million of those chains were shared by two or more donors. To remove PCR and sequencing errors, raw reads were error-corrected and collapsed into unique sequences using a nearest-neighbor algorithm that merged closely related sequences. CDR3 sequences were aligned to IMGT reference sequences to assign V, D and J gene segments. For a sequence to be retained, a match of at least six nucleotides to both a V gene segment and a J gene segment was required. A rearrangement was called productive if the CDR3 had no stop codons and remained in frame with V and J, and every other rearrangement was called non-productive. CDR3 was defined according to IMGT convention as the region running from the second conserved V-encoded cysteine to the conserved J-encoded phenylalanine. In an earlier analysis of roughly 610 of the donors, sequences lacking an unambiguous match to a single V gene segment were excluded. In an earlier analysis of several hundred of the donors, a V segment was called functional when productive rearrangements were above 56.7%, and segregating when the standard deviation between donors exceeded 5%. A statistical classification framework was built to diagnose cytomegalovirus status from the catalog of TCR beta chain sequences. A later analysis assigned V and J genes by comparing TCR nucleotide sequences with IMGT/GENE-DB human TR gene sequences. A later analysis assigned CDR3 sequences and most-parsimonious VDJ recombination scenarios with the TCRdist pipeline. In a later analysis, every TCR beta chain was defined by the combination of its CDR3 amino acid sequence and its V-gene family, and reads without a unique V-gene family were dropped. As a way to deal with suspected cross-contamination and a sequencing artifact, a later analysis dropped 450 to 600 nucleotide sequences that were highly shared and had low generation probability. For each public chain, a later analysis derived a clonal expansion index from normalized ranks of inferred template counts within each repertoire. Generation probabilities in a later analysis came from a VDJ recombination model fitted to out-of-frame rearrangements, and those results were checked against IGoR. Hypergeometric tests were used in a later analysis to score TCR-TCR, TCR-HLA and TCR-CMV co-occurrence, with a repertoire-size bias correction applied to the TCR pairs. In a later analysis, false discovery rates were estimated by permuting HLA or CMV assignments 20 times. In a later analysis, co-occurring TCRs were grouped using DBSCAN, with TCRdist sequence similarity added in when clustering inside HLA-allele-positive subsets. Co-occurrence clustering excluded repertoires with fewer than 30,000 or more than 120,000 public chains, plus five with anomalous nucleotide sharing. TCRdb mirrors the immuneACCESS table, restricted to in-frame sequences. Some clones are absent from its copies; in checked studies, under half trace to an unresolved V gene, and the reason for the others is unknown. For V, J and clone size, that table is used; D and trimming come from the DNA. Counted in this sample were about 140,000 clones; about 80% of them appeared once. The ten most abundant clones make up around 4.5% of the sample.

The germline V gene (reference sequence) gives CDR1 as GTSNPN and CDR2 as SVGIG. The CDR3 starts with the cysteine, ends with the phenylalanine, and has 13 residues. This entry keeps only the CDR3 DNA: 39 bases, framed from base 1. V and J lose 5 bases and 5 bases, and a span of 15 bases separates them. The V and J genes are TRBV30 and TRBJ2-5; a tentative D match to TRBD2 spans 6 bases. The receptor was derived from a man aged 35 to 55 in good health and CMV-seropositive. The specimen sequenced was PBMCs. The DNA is TGTGCCTGGGCCCGCGGAGGGCACGAGACCCAGTACTTC. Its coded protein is CAWARGGHETQYF.